Below, 26 T cell receptor beta chains from the same sample are listed, as sequenced in a study of tumor and adjacent non-tumor tissue in lung cancer. No cell sorting was done before RNA was extracted from the tissue. Three rounds of nested PCR, following a modified ARM-PCR protocol, produced the TCRbeta library. TCRdb independently ran MiXCR on the multiplex PCR reads; one entry per CDR3 protein. The profile shows approximately 86,000 distinct CDR3 sequences, 72% of them singletons. The sequenced material came from lung tumor tissue. These receptors were obtained from a woman in her thirties or forties with non-small cell lung cancer.

This clonotype has ten or more counts. The chain joins TRBV7-9 to TRBJ2-1; 7 bases match TRBD2. Germline trimming cut 7 bases from V and 6 bases from J; bases unmatched to any gene: 3. The CDR3 spans 12 residues. Germline V gene lookup returns CDR1 SEHNR and CDR2 FQNEAQ (reference sequence). The CDR3 here is CASNSSGNEQFF. CDR3 DNA sequence: TGTGCCAGCAACTCTAGCGGCAATGAGCAGTTCTTC.

V is TRBV7-9 and J is TRBJ2-7; a weak D match, TRBD1 (6 bases). The CDR3 extends over 15 amino acids. V shed 6 bases and J shed 3 bases, with 18 bases lying between them. Germline V gene data show CDR1 as SEHNR and CDR2 as FQNEAQ (reference sequence). CDR3 amino acids: CASSLGRTVFYEQYF. The CDR3 DNA follows: TGTGCCAGCAGTTTGGGGCGGACAGTCTTCTACGAGCAGTACTTC.

With regard to this clonotype: A junction boundary mismatches the germline segment, possibly from a read error. The genes are TRBV6-5 and TRBJ1-1; no definite D call. The CDR3 length is 13 residues. The germline CDR1 and CDR2 sequences are MNHEY and SVGAGI. The CDR3 loop reads CTSSYLRNTEAFF. CDR3 sequence (DNA): TGTACCAGCAGTTACCTCCGAAACACCGAAGCTTTCTTT.

Only one count was recorded for this clonotype. A read error may produce the germline difference seen at one junction end. V and J are TRBV30 and TRBJ2-7; D perhaps matches TRBD2 (5 bases). The CDR3 spans 11 residues. CDR1 is GTSNPN and CDR2 is SVGIG in the germline V gene (reference sequence). The CDR3 sequence is CACRTPYERYF. The CDR3 bases are TGTGCCTGCCGGACTCCGTACGAGCGGTACTTC.

The V gene is TRBV12-3 or TRBV12-4, the J gene TRBJ2-1; 8 bases line up with TRBD2. The CDR3 is made up of 12 amino acids. Losses at the gene ends were 7 bases for V and 8 bases for J; bases not matched to a gene: 4. The CDR3 DNA reads as TGTGCCAGCAATGGGCGGGGGGATGAGCAGTTCTTC. This encodes CASNGRGDEQFF.

This clonotype occurred many times. This chain connects TRBV4-1 to TRBJ2-6; D uncertain. Germline CDR1 is MGHRA and CDR2 is YSYEKL. Trimming left V 1 base short and J 2 bases short, with 6 bases between. The CDR3 is 15 residues long. In DNA, the CDR3 is TGCGCCAGCAGCCAAGTGAGGACTGGGGCCAACGTCCTGACTTTC. Protein sequence: CASSQVRTGANVLTF.

This clonotype has ten or more counts. This chain links TRBV6-5 with TRBJ1-5; no clear D. CDR1 is MNHEY, CDR2 SVGAGI, per germline. The germline V and J ends were trimmed by 3 bases and 7 bases, with 7 bases remaining between them. CDR3 size: 12 residues. The CDR3 protein is CASSYPSQPQHF. CDR3 nucleotide sequence: TGTGCCAGCAGTTATCCCTCACAGCCCCAGCATTTT.

Comments on this clonotype: One end of the junction is discordant with germline, which a read error may explain. The genes are TRBV29-1 and TRBJ2-1, with D uncertain. The CDR3 contains 14 residues. From germline, CDR1 is SQVTM and CDR2 ANQGSEA. CDR3 nucleotide sequence: TGCAGCGTTTACACGGCGAACTCCTACAATGGGCAGTTCTTC. It encodes CSVYTANSYNGQFF.

Remarks on this clonotype: The junction does not match germline at one end; this may be a read error. The chain has TRBV11-1 and TRBJ2-3; D might be TRBD1 (6 bases). The CDR3 sequence is 14 residues long. CDR1 is SGHAT and CDR2 is FQDESV in the germline V gene (reference sequence). In DNA, the CDR3 is TGTGCCAGCAACCCCACAGGGACCATAGATGCGCAGTATTTT. Amino acids: CASNPTGTIDAQYF.

A word on this clonotype: A much larger clone lies one base from this, so it may be a read error. This rearrangement joins TRBV30 to TRBJ2-7; no definite D call. CDR1 GTSNPN and CDR2 SVGIG come from the germline V gene (reference sequence). The CDR3 contains 13 residues. V lost 3 bases to trimming and J lost 4 bases, with 13 bases between them. The CDR3 protein is CAWSGTSRYEQYF. The DNA of the CDR3 is TGTGCCTGGAGCGGAACATCAAGGTACGAGCAGTACTTC.

Of note for this clonotype: One end of the junction varies from germline; a read error may be responsible. This rearrangement joins TRBV4-1 to TRBJ2-2, with TRBD2 identical over 11 bases. Germline values: CDR1 MGHRA, CDR2 YSYEKL. This CDR3 contains 17 residues. The CDR3 DNA is TGCGCCAGCAGTCGTTTACTAGCGGGAGTTAGCTGCGGGGAGCTTTTTTTT. It codes for CASSRLLAGVSCGELFF.

This clonotype came up many times. The chain employs TRBV5-8 and TRBJ1-1, with D unclear. Per the germline V gene, CDR1 is SGHTS and CDR2 is YDEGEE. V lost 1 base and J 1 base, leaving 11 bases between the germline ends. This CDR3 has 15 amino acids. In DNA, the CDR3 is TGTGCCAGCAGCTTGACTAGGACGGGGAACACTGAAGCTTTCTTT. Translating it yields CASSLTRTGNTEAFF.

On this clonotype itself: Without the conserved terminal phenylalanine or tryptophan, this CDR3 likely stems from a read error. This chain links TRBV6-5 with TRBJ2-2; the D call may be TRBD1 or TRBD2 (5 bases each). This CDR3 has 13 residues. Germline V gives CDR1 MNHEY, CDR2 SVGAGI. This CDR3 reads CAISYRTPGELFS. CDR3 DNA: TGTGCCATCAGTTACAGGACTCCCGGGGAGCTGTTTTCT.

Notes on this clonotype: It may be a read error: a sequence one base away is much more abundant. The V and J genes are TRBV7-9 and TRBJ2-2; the D gene could be TRBD1 or TRBD2 (5 bases each). CDR1 is SEHNR, CDR2 FQNEAQ, per germline (reference sequence). V was clipped by 5 bases and J by 10 bases, with 23 bases between them. The CDR3 extends over 16 amino acids. CDR3 region: CASSQRDGNRDEELFF. The CDR3 coding sequence is TGTGCCAGCAGCCAAAGGGACGGGAATCGAGACGAGGAGCTGTTTTTT.

Points on this clonotype: One end of the junction varies from germline; a read error may be responsible. The gene calls are TRBV11-1 and TRBJ2-2; a possible D gene is TRBD2 (5 bases). This CDR3 has 14 amino acids. Germline V gene lookup returns CDR1 SGHAT and CDR2 FQDESV (reference sequence). DNA for the CDR3: TGTGCCAGCAGCCGGGATGGGTACACCGGGGAGCAGTTTTTT. It translates to CASSRDGYTGEQFF.

This clonotype was recorded a few times. A much larger clone differs from this one at a single base, so this may be a read error. The chain employs TRBV4-1 and TRBJ2-1; 11 nucleotides align to TRBD2. The CDR3 spans 16 residues. Germline V CDR1 and CDR2: MGHRA, YSYEKL. V lost 4 bases and J lost 5; bases outside the gene matches: 7. The CDR3 nucleotides are TGCGCCAGCAGCCGAAAGGGACTAGCGGACCACAATGAGCAGTTCTTC. It translates to CASSRKGLADHNEQFF.

The V and J genes are TRBV11-2 and TRBJ1-3; D is undetermined. The CDR3 sequence is 14 residues long. Trimming removed 1 base at V and 7 bases at J, with 11 bases between. Per the germline V gene, CDR1 is SGHAT and CDR2 is FQNNGV. The DNA of the CDR3 is TGTGCCAGCAGCTTAGGGGGATCTGCTAACACCATATATTTT. Protein: CASSLGGSANTIYF. Supplemented by reference TRBV11-2 and TRBJ1-3, the full variable domain reads EAGVAQSPRYKIIEKRQSVAFWCNPISGHATLYWYQQILGQGPKLLIQFQNNGVVDDSQLPKDRFSAERLKGVDSTLKIQPAKLEDSAVYLCASSLGGSANTIYFGEGSWLTVV.

On this clonotype: A junction end diverges from the germline sequence, so it may reflect a read error. The rearrangement uses TRBV6-6 and TRBJ2-3; D is uncertain. The germline gives CDR1 MNHNY, CDR2 SVGAGI (reference sequence). The CDR3 is made up of 11 amino acids. The CDR3, as DNA: TGTGGCAGCAGCGAGGATGATACGCAGTATTTT. This gives the protein CGSSEDDTQYF.

A note on this clonotype: The germline gene is not matched at one end of the junction; a read error may be the cause. The chain links TRBV12-3 or TRBV12-4 to TRBJ1-5; D unclear. This CDR3 is 14 amino acids long. This CDR3 is CARSRLDGNQPRHF. As DNA, the CDR3 is TGTGCCAGAAGCCGCCTGGACGGCAATCAGCCCCGGCATTTT.

Comments on this clonotype: A much more abundant neighbour one base away suggests this may be a read error. This chain joins TRBV20-1 and TRBJ2-7, with 7 positions matching TRBD2. The germline gives CDR1 DFQATT, CDR2 SNEGSKA (reference sequence). Unmatched junction bases numbered 9, after V lost 3 bases and J lost 1 base. The CDR3 runs 15 residues. The CDR3 protein is CSASCRRGLSYEQYF. The DNA of the CDR3 is TGCAGTGCTAGCTGTCGGCGGGGGTTGTCCTACGAGCAGTACTTC.

As for this clonotype: The junction and the germline gene differ at one end; a read error may be behind it. The rearrangement links TRBV12-3 or TRBV12-4 to TRBJ2-2; either TRBD1 or TRBD2 may fit D (6 bases each). The CDR3 is 16 residues long. CDR3 protein: CASRTGGGRNTWELFF. For the CDR3, the DNA is TGTGCCAGCAGGACCGGAGGGGGACGTAACACCTGGGAGCTGTTTTTT.

Remarks on this clonotype: A read error is possible here, since a much larger clone lies one base away. V is TRBV28 and J is TRBJ2-1; D is unresolved. This CDR3 region has 12 residues. V lost 3 bases and J 13 bases, leaving 13 bases between the germline ends. CDR1 MDHEN and CDR2 SYDVKM come from the germline V gene. The CDR3 sequence is CASSLPLLRQFF. CDR3 in DNA: TGTGCCAGCAGTTTGCCACTACTCCGACAGTTCTTC.

On this clonotype: Possible read error: a much larger clone is one base away. This sequence joins TRBV7-8 and TRBJ2-7; TRBD1 or TRBD2 may be the D gene (5 bases each). Germline loops: CDR1 SGHVS, CDR2 FQNEAQ. The CDR3 runs 15 residues. The CDR3 DNA sequence: TGTGCCAGCAGCTTACGGGACGGTTGGGGCTACGATCAGTACTTC. It specifies CASSLRDGWGYDQYF.

This clonotype was counted at least ten times. This chain links TRBV7-9 with TRBJ2-7; 8 positions match TRBD1. V was clipped by 5 bases and J by 3 bases; unmatched bases: 12. Germline V gene sequence: CDR1 SEHNR, CDR2 FQNEAQ (reference sequence). CDR3 length: 16 residues. This CDR3 is CASSGRPGQGFYEQYF. Here the CDR3 DNA reads TGTGCCAGCAGCGGACGCCCCGGACAGGGTTTCTACGAGCAGTACTTC.

Worth noting for this clonotype: This may be a read error, as it is one base from a much larger clone. V and J are TRBV20-1 and TRBJ2-3; TRBD2 matches 7 bases. CDR1 and CDR2 (germline): DFQATT, SNEGSKA (reference sequence). The length of the CDR3 is 14 residues. For the CDR3, the DNA is TGCAGGGTTTATAGCGGGTCTAGCACAGAAACGCAGTATTTT. Protein sequence: CRVYSGSSTETQYF.

For this clonotype: A junction boundary mismatches the germline segment, possibly from a read error. V is TRBV6-5 and J is TRBJ1-2, with TRBD1 matching over 10 bases. The germline V gene encodes CDR1 MNHEY and CDR2 SVGAGI. This CDR3 is 15 amino acids long. CDR3 sequence: CASRLGTGVAYGYTF. Written as DNA, the CDR3 is TGTGCCAGCAGACTTGGGACAGGGGTAGCGTATGGCTATACCTTC.